Each of the 16 T cell receptor beta chains below was sequenced from the same sample in a study of T cells in women clearing cervical HPV infection. The table came from immunoSEQ multiplex PCR; TCRdb's copy has only in-frame clones and leaves some out. This sample's table reports tens of thousands of clones. The material sequenced was blood buffy coat. The receptors originated from a woman aged 18-70 years with a cervical HPV16 infection that either progressed to CIN3+ or cleared (not recorded which).

As concerns this clone: The CDR3 end falls 3 residues outside the read, so it is completed with the germline J gene. The V and J genes are TRBV7-2 and TRBJ1-5; 7 nucleotides line up with TRBD1. V was clipped by 7 bases and J by 6 bases; unmatched bases: 6. Germline V gives CDR1 SGHTA, CDR2 FQGNSA. CDR3 size: 13 residues. The part of the CDR3 DNA that was read is TGTGCCAGCACCCTACAGGGGATTCAGCCC. Its protein product is CASTLQGIQP. The CDR3, in full, reads CASTLQGIQPQHF.

Comment on this clone: The observed sequence ends 3 residues before the CDR3 terminus, with the missing tail filled in from the germline J gene. The V and J genes are TRBV29-1 and TRBJ1-2; TRBD1 is a possible D gene (6 bases). V lost 7 bases and J lost 2, with 11 bases in between. CDR3 length: 12 residues. CDR1 is SQVTM, CDR2 ANQGSEA, per germline. The CDR3 loop reads CSGTTGNYGYTF. CDR3 DNA (partial): TGCAGCGGGACCACAGGGAACTATGGC.

As regards this clone: The read finishes 3 residues shy of the CDR3 end, and the germline J gene is used to complete it. The chain links TRBV7-8 to TRBJ1-2, with no clear D. This CDR3 is 15 amino acids long. The germline V gene encodes CDR1 SGHVS and CDR2 FQNEAQ. CDR3 DNA, as far as it was read: TGTGCCAGCCGCCTGGCAGGAAGCCTCTACAATGAC. As protein: CASRLAGSLYND. The whole CDR3 sequence is CASRLAGSLYNDYTF.

Regarding this clone: Read sequence stops 3 residues before the CDR3 end, and the germline J gene provides the missing end. The chain carries TRBV7-2 and TRBJ1-2; the D is unclear. CDR3 length: 12 residues. CDR1 is SGHTA, CDR2 FQGNSA, per germline. Incomplete CDR3 DNA: TGTGCCAGCAGCCCGAGCTCCTACGAC. Encoded protein: CASSPSSYD. The CDR3 reads in full as CASSPSSYDYTF.

Concerning this clone: Sequencing ends 3 residues short of the CDR3 end; the germline J gene provides the rest. V usage is TRBV7-3 and J usage is TRBJ1-2; D gene uncertain. The CDR3 consists of 15 residues. Germline V gene lookup returns CDR1 SGHTA and CDR2 FQGTGA. Here the CDR3 reads CASSFSGRVTDTYTF. Incomplete CDR3 DNA: TGTGCCAGCAGCTTCAGCGGGAGGGTAACAGATACC. Variable domain in full (rest from reference TRBV7-3 and TRBJ1-2): GAGVSQTPSNKVTEKGKYVELRCDPISGHTALYWYRQSLGQGPEFLIYFQGTGAADDSGLPNDRFFAVRPEGSVSTLKIQRTERGDSAVYLCASSFSGRVTDTYTFGSGTRLTVV.

By frequency, this clone is medium-sized. The DNA read from the CDR3 is TGTGCCAGCAGCTATGGACAGTCCAGCACAGATACG. Residues: CASSYGQSSTDT. The entire CDR3 sequence reads CASSYGQSSTDTQYF. The chain is built from TRBV5-6 and TRBJ2-3, with D perhaps TRBD1 (6 bases). The observed sequence ends 3 residues before the CDR3 terminus, with the missing tail filled in from the germline J gene. Germline lookup yields CDR1 SGHDT and CDR2 YYEEEE. The CDR3 consists of 15 residues. The germline V and J ends were trimmed by 3 bases and 0 bases, with 11 bases remaining between them.

Comments on this clone: The read falls 3 residues short of the CDR3 end, and the missing part is taken from the germline J gene. This chain connects TRBV7-9 to TRBJ2-3; 10 bases line up with TRBD1. The ends lost 5 bases at V and 2 bases at J; junction bases unmatched: 4. Germline values: CDR1 SEHNR, CDR2 FQNEAQ (reference sequence). CDR3 size: 15 residues. Incomplete CDR3 DNA: TGTGCCAGCAGCCGGACAGGGGGAAACACAGATACG. Its translation: CASSRTGGNTDT. The whole CDR3 sequence reads CASSRTGGNTDTQYF.

To note about this clone: The observed sequence ends 3 residues before the CDR3 terminus, with the missing tail filled in from the germline J gene. The chain uses TRBV6-2 or TRBV6-3 and TRBJ2-5, with 7 bases matching TRBD1. This CDR3 is built from 14 residues. J was trimmed by 5 bases and V by 5 bases; bases with no gene match: 8. Germline V gene lookup returns CDR1 MNHEY and CDR2 SVGEGT. This CDR3 is CASSPPDREETQYF. Partial CDR3 DNA: TGTGCCAGCAGTCCCCCCGACAGGGAGGAGACC.

To note about this clone: The DNA ends 3 residues before the CDR3 does, and the rest of the CDR3 is filled in from the germline J gene. V usage is TRBV10-3 and J usage is TRBJ1-3; D is unresolved. The germline V gene encodes CDR1 ENHRY and CDR2 SYGVKD. V dropped 3 bases and J dropped 0 bases, with 12 bases sitting between them. The CDR3 is 16 amino acids. Incomplete CDR3 DNA: TGTGCCATCAGTGACAGAGAGGTTCTCTCTGGAAACACC. Translation gives CAISDREVLSGNT. The whole CDR3 region reads CAISDREVLSGNTIYF.

CDR3 DNA, as far as it was read: TGTGCCAGCCCGTGCCTGAGCGGCTTCCAAGAGACG. Protein product: CASPCLSGFQET. The CDR3 in full is CASPCLSGFQETQYF. J is TRBJ2-3 and V is TRBV6-2 or TRBV6-3; the D gene is possibly TRBD2 (5 bases). Read coverage stops 3 residues before the CDR3 terminus; the germline J gene supplies the remainder. Germline CDR1 and CDR2: MNHEY and SVGEGT. CDR3 length: 15 residues.

As concerns this clone: The CDR3 extends 3 residues past the end of the read, so its final part is completed from the germline J gene. The chain carries TRBV20-1 and TRBJ1-1, with a possible D match to TRBD1 (6 bases). Trimming removed 1 base at V and 5 bases at J, with 11 bases between. CDR1 DFQATT and CDR2 SNEGSKA come from the germline V gene (reference sequence). This CDR3 has 13 amino acids. CDR3 loop: CSARGWGQTEAFF. The DNA read from the CDR3 is TGCAGTGCTAGAGGCTGGGGGCAAACTGAA.

Worth noting for this clone: From the germline J gene comes the end of the CDR3, since the read stops 3 residues before it. The chain couples TRBV12-3 or TRBV12-4 to TRBJ2-3; 8 bases agree with TRBD1. J lost 1 base, V lost 7 bases, and 7 bases had no gene match. This CDR3 spans 15 amino acids. CDR3: CASTLPTGGTDTQYF. The sequenced CDR3 bases are TGTGCCAGCACCTTACCGACAGGGGGCACAGATACG.

A word on this clone: Read data end 3 residues before the CDR3 end; the end is taken from the germline J gene. The chain employs TRBV11-2 and TRBJ2-3; possible D gene TRBD1, 7 bases. This CDR3 has 15 amino acids. The germline gives CDR1 SGHAT, CDR2 FQNNGV. Incomplete CDR3 DNA: TGTGCCAGCAGCTTAAACAAGGAGGGGGCAGGGACG. Translation: CASSLNKEGAGT. The full CDR3 sequence reads CASSLNKEGAGTQYF.

Comment on this clone: The DNA ends 3 residues before the CDR3 does, and the rest of the CDR3 is filled in from the germline J gene. This chain joins TRBV20-1 and TRBJ2-3; 11 bases map to TRBD2. The CDR3 is 17 amino acids. Per germline, CDR1 DFQATT and CDR2 SNEGSKA (reference sequence). V lost 6 bases and J lost 4; bases outside the gene matches: 15. The CDR3 DNA, read in part, is TGCAGTGCCTACTTACCCACTAGCGGGAGATCCCCAGATACG. This translates into CSAYLPTSGRSPDT. The full CDR3 sequence reads CSAYLPTSGRSPDTQYF.

On this clone: The read terminates 3 residues ahead of where the CDR3 ends, so the germline J gene completes it. The chain employs TRBV19 and TRBJ2-1; 7 bases are shared with TRBD2. CDR1 is LNHDA and CDR2 is SQIVND in the germline V gene (reference sequence). The CDR3 covers 13 residues. V trimming: 4 bases; J trimming: 4 bases; junction bases outside the gene matches: 1. CDR3 bases read: TGTGCCAGTAGTAGCGGGAGATACAATGAG. It translates to CASSSGRYNE. The entire CDR3 protein is CASSSGRYNEQFF.

On this clone: The read finishes 3 residues shy of the CDR3 end, and the germline J gene is used to complete it. This rearrangement joins TRBV15 to TRBJ2-3; 9 bases are a match to TRBD2. CDR1 LNHNV and CDR2 YYDKDF come from the germline V gene (reference sequence). The CDR3 length is 15 residues. J gave up 3 bases and V 5 bases, and 6 bases lay outside the gene matches. The CDR3 DNA, read in part, is TGTGCCACCAGCTCCAGCGGGAGGAGGACAGATACG. Translated, it gives CATSSSGRRTDT. The full CDR3 protein reads CATSSSGRRTDTQYF. The complete variable domain, with remaining parts taken from reference TRBV15 and TRBJ2-3, reads DAMVIQNPRYQVTQFGKPVTLSCSQTLNHNVMYWYQQKSSQAPKLLFHYYDKDFNNEADTPDNFQSRRPNTSFCFLDIRSPGLGDTAMYLCATSSSGRRTDTQYFGPGTRLTVL.